This T cell receptor beta chain was profiled in a study of CD8+ T cells in alopecia areata. Study details: Among treated patients, severity was scored by affected scalp area percentage. Study outcomes and limitations: Across lesional scalp, and particularly alopecia totalis/universalis, clonality surpassed that of normal scalp. Among the top 100, expanded CD8+ clones were significantly decreased by tofacitinib, as was scalp clonality.

Treatment described: oral pan-JAK inhibitor, 5-10 mg twice daily. Both CD4+ and CD8+ T cells were separated by sorting PBMCs. With respect to this clone: Antigen: not known.

RNA extraction was followed by reverse transcription into cDNA, which acted as the sequencing template. The method was immunoSEQ multiplex PCR; TCRdb's version includes in-frame clones alone and lacks a portion of them. Found here are some 130,000 clones, 53% of them singletons; the top ten hold approximately 0.5%. Trimming took off 8 bases at V and 1 base at J, with 14 bases between the two ends. Germline assignment: CDR1 MNHEY and CDR2 SMNVEV (reference sequence). This CDR3 region has 15 residues. The V call is TRBV27, the J call TRBJ2-2, with a weak D call TRBD1 (6 bases). This specimen was CD4+ T cells sorted from blood, taken at week 4, from a patient treated with tofacitinib. The TCR comes from a human donor with alopecia areata. The CDR3 nucleotides read TGTGCCAGCGGTAAGGGACACTTGAACACCGGGGAGCTGTTTTTT. It translates to CASGKGHLNTGELFF.